This T cell receptor beta chain was identified during a study of blood T cell repertoires in COVID-19. From germline, CDR1 is WSHSY and CDR2 SAAADI. This CDR3 comprises 17 residues. The ends were cut back, 0 bases at V and 4 bases at J, with 18 bases in the middle. Original processing notes: Reference gene primers were amplified, and this amplification served to estimate nucleated cell counts. Clones were sequenced by immunoSEQ multiplex PCR, and TCRdb holds only the in-frame ones, with some missing. From that table come the V and J calls and clone size; the DNA was used to work out D and trimming. This table has roughly 130,000 clones, 84% appearing once.

Sequencing was carried out using peripheral blood. V gene TRBV10-2 combines with J gene TRBJ1-2; D gene uncertain. This TCR was sampled from a woman aged 55-70 years with acute or convalescent COVID-19. Written as DNA, the CDR3 is TGCGCCAGCAGTGAGTCGCTATCTATCGGGGATTCCTATGGCTACACCTTC. This sequence encodes CASSESLSIGDSYGYTF.